Listed below are T cell receptor beta chains from one sample, sequenced in a study of T cells in Graves' hyperthyroidism and ophthalmopathy. Each CDR3 protein gets one entry after TCRdb re-called the multiplex PCR reads with MiXCR. The table lists around 300,000 distinct CDR3 sequences, roughly 13% of them singletons. The sequenced sample was blood. The receptor set was obtained from a woman in her 40s with Graves' ophthalmopathy. Each CDR3 is given with its conserved first and last residue. The D gene is left open where the match is weak. The size field is filled for only some rows; it gives once, few, many or a size class.

v_gene,abundance,j_gene,d_gene,CDR3aa,CDR3nt
TRBV5-1,-,TRBJ2-5,TRBD1,CASSLAIGDSKETQYF,TGCGCCAGCAGCTTGGCCATAGGGGACAGCAAAGAGACCCAGTACTTC
TRBV4-1,-,TRBJ1-1,-,CASSQPVMNTEAFF,TGCGCCAGCAGCCAACCCGTTATGAACACTGAAGCTTTCTTT
TRBV5-6,many,TRBJ2-2,-,CASSLLGFTGELFF,TGTGCCAGCAGCTTGCTGGGGTTCACCGGGGAGCTGTTTTTT
TRBV7-9,-,TRBJ1-1,-,CASSLNPSALNTEAFF,TGTGCCAGCAGCTTAAATCCGAGTGCTTTGAACACTGAAGCTTTCTTT
TRBV2,many,TRBJ2-1,-,CASSEIQHNEQFF,TGTGCCAGCAGTGAAATACAGCACAATGAGCAGTTCTTC
TRBV19,-,TRBJ1-5,-,CASSFKVRANQPQHF,TGTGCCAGTAGTTTCAAGGTAAGGGCTAATCAGCCCCAGCATTTT
TRBV2,many,TRBJ1-4,-,CASSEIPVGAEGEKLFF,TGTGCCAGCAGCGAAATCCCCGTCGGTGCGGAAGGTGAAAAACTGTTTTTT
TRBV11-3,-,TRBJ1-1,TRBD1,CASSLIRTGGITEAFF,TGTGCCAGCAGCTTAATACGGACAGGGGGCATCACTGAAGCTTTCTTT
TRBV18,-,TRBJ2-5,TRBD1,CASSRSGQLQETQYF,TGTGCCAGCTCACGGTCGGGACAGCTCCAAGAGACCCAGTACTTC
TRBV4-1,many,TRBJ2-3,TRBD1,CASSQGGQGRTDTQYF,TGCGCCAGCAGCCAAGGAGGACAGGGCCGCACAGATACGCAGTATTTT
TRBV6-4,-,TRBJ2-3,-,CASSRLWRDTQYF,TGTGCCAGCAGCAGACTGTGGCGGGATACGCAGTATTTT
TRBV7-9,many,TRBJ2-3,TRBD2,CASSLPAGGHTQYF,TGTGCCAGCAGCTTACCTGCGGGGGGTCATACGCAGTATTTT
TRBV6-1,-,TRBJ2-1,TRBD1,CASSVVRGRPGGQFF,TGTGCCAGCAGTGTGGTAAGGGGGCGTCCTGGGGGGCAGTTCTTC
TRBV2,many,TRBJ1-1,TRBD1,CASSKGQGFTEAFF,TGTGCCAGCAGTAAGGGACAGGGATTCACTGAAGCTTTCTTT
TRBV20-1,few,TRBJ2-5,-,CSARDLYSQETQYF,TGCAGTGCTAGAGATCTTTACAGCCAAGAGACCCAGTACTTC
TRBV5-1,once,TRBJ2-7,-,CASSSGPQNYEQDF,TGCGCCAGCAGCTCGGGACCCCAGAACTACGAGCAGGACTTC
TRBV6-1,-,TRBJ2-1,TRBD1,CASSLGQFEDEQFF,TGTGCCAGCAGTCTGGGACAGTTTGAGGATGAGCAGTTCTTC
TRBV6-2/TRBV6-3,few,TRBJ1-2,TRBD1,CASSLEDRGGYTF,TGTGCCAGCAGCCTAGAAGACAGGGGTGGCTACACCTTC
TRBV11-2,many,TRBJ1-4,TRBD1,CASSRWTGYEKLFF,TGTGCCAGCAGCCGGTGGACAGGGTATGAAAAACTGTTTTTT
TRBV20-1,many,TRBJ1-5,-,CSANAGTLGSNQPQHF,TGCAGTGCCAATGCCGGGACATTGGGAAGCAATCAGCCCCAGCATTTT
TRBV2,-,TRBJ2-6,-,CASSDSGDSGANVLTF,TGTGCCAGCAGTGATTCAGGGGATTCTGGGGCCAACGTCCTGACTTTC
TRBV3-1,many,TRBJ2-1,-,CASSQDLRTVFNEQFF,TGTGCCAGCAGCCAAGATCTTCGGACAGTATTCAATGAGCAGTTCTTC
TRBV4-1,-,TRBJ2-2,TRBD1,CASSRLLPGQGMLANTGELFF,TGCGCCAGCAGCCGTCTCCTACCGGGACAGGGGATGTTAGCGAACACCGGGGAGCTGTTTTTT
TRBV5-1,few,TRBJ2-7,TRBD2,CASSSETSGVLYEQYF,TGCGCCAGCAGCTCCGAGACTAGCGGGGTGCTCTACGAGCAGTACTTC
TRBV27,many,TRBJ2-1,TRBD2,CASSFLPPSGYNEQFF,TGTGCCAGCAGTTTTTTACCCCCTAGCGGATACAATGAGCAGTTCTTC
TRBV11-2,many,TRBJ2-5,-,CASSLAGGRPNF,TGTGCCAGCAGCTTAGCAGGGGGGAGACCAAACTTC
TRBV10-2,many,TRBJ1-5,-,CASSERGHQPQHF,TGCGCCAGCAGTGAGAGAGGGCATCAGCCCCAGCATTTT
TRBV29-1,many,TRBJ2-1,-,CSADAQVSFYNEQFF,TGCAGCGCTGACGCACAGGTGTCCTTCTACAATGAGCAGTTCTTC
TRBV19,few,TRBJ2-7,-,CASSTRTRGLTYEQYF,TGTGCCAGTAGTACCCGCACCCGGGGACTCACCTACGAGCAGTACTTC
TRBV27,few,TRBJ2-7,TRBD2,CASSFAPGVAGERAYEQYF,TGTGCCAGCAGTTTTGCCCCGGGGGTAGCGGGAGAGAGGGCCTACGAGCAGTACTTC
TRBV25-1,many,TRBJ2-2,-,CASSETLTGRDTGELFF,TGTGCCAGCAGTGAAACTTTGACAGGGAGGGACACCGGGGAGCTGTTTTTT
TRBV4-1,-,TRBJ2-3,TRBD2,CASSQVAGGPTDTQYF,TGCGCCAGCAGCCAAGTCGCGGGGGGTCCCACAGATACGCAGTATTTT
TRBV20-1,many,TRBJ1-2,-,CSARDIRASYGYTF,TGCAGTGCTAGAGATATCAGGGCGAGCTATGGCTACACCTTC
TRBV3-1,few,TRBJ1-6,-,CASSQVESDSPLHF,TGTGCCAGCAGCCAAGTTGAGTCAGATTCACCCCTCCACTTT
TRBV18,-,TRBJ2-1,-,CASSPSLVGNEQFF,TGTGCCAGCTCACCATCTCTAGTAGGCAATGAGCAGTTCTTC
TRBV7-8,-,TRBJ1-6,-,CASSLWTAKGSSYNSPLHF,TGTGCCAGCAGCTTATGGACAGCTAAAGGAAGCTCCTATAATTCACCCCTCCACTTT
TRBV10-3,many,TRBJ2-1,-,CAISESSLGYNEQFF,TGTGCCATCAGTGAGTCGAGTCTAGGGTACAATGAGCAGTTCTTC